This TCR beta chain was found in a study of T-cell memory formation after mild COVID-19. Findings and caveats of the study: The SARS-CoV-2 specificity of second-wave clones reaching peak at day 37 remained unverified. Several responding clones turned up in pre-infection memory, indicating that cross-reactive memory may have taken part.

This clonotype was counted ten times or more. The antigen is not known. Using its own MiXCR run on the 5' RACE reads, TCRdb lists one record per CDR3 protein. The repertoire holds 500,000 to 650,000 distinct CDR3 sequences, with 20% to 25% as singletons. The CDR3 consists of 13 residues. Germline lookup yields CDR1 SGHVS and CDR2 FQNEAQ. Trimming took 6 bases from V and 3 from J, leaving 10 bases between them. The sequence came from an adult woman who had mild COVID-19 (a few samples of this study predate the infection). Cell type and time point are not known. The V call is TRBV7-8, the J call TRBJ2-3; D possibly corresponds to TRBD1 (5 bases). The material sequenced was PBMCs or a T cell subset sorted from them (not recorded which). CDR3 in amino acids: CASRRRVTDTQYF. In DNA form, the CDR3 reads TGTGCCAGCAGACGCAGGGTGACAGATACGCAGTATTTT.